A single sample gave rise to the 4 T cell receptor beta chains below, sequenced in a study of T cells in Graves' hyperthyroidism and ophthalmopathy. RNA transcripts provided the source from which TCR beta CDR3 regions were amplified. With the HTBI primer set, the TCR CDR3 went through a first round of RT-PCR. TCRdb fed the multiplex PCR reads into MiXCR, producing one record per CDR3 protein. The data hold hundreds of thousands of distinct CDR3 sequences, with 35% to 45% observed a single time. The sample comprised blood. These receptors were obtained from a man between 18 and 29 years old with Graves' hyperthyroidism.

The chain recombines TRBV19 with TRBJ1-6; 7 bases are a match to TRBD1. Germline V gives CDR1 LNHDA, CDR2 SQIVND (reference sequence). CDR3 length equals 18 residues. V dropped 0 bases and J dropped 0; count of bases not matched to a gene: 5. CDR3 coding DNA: TGTGCCAGTAGTATAGACTGGGACAGAAGCTCCTATAATTCACCCCTCCACTTT. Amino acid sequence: CASSIDWDRSSYNSPLHF. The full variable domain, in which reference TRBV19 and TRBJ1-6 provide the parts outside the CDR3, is DGGITQSPKYLFRKEGQNVTLSCEQNLNHDAMYWYRQDPGQGLRLIYYSQIVNDFQKGDIAEGYSVSREKKESFPLTVTSAQKNPTAFYLCASSIDWDRSSYNSPLHFGNGTRLTVT.

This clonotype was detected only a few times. CDR3 DNA: TGTGCCAGCAGCTTGTACGGGTACAATCAGCCCCAGCATTTT. This translates into CASSLYGYNQPQHF. The rearrangement uses TRBV5-6 and TRBJ1-5; no definite D call. V lost 1 base, J lost 3 bases, and 8 bases lay in between. Germline assignment: CDR1 SGHDT and CDR2 YYEEEE. The CDR3 spans 14 residues.

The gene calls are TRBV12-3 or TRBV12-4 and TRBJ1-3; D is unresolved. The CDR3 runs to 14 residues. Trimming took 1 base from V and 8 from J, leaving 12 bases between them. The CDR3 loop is CASSLGPAGDTIYF. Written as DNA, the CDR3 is TGTGCCAGCAGTTTAGGGCCCGCCGGAGACACCATATATTTT.

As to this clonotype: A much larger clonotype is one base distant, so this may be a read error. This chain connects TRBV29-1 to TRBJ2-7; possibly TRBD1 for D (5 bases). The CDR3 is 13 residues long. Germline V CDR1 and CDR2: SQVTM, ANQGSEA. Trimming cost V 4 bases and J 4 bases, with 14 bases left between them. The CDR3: CSVGGGSLYEQYF. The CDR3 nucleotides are TGCAGCGTTGGGGGCGGCTCTTTGTACGAGCAGTACTTC.